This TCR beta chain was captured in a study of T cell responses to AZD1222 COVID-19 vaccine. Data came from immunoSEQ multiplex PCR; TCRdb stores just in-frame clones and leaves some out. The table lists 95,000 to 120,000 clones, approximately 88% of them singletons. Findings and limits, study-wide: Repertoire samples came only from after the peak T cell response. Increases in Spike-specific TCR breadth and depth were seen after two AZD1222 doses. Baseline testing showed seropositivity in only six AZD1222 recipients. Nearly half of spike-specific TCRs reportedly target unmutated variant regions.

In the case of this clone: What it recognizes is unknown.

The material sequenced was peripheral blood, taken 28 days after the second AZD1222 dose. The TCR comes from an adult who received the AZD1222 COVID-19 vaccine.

The chain's CDR3 is CASSEITNEKLFF. CDR3 coding DNA: TGTGCCAGCAGTGAGATAACTAATGAAAAACTGTTTTTT. The chain uses TRBV6-1 and TRBJ1-4, with unresolved D. From germline, CDR1 is MNHNS and CDR2 SASEGT. This CDR3 comprises 13 residues. Trimming removed 3 bases at V and 1 base at J, with 3 bases between.